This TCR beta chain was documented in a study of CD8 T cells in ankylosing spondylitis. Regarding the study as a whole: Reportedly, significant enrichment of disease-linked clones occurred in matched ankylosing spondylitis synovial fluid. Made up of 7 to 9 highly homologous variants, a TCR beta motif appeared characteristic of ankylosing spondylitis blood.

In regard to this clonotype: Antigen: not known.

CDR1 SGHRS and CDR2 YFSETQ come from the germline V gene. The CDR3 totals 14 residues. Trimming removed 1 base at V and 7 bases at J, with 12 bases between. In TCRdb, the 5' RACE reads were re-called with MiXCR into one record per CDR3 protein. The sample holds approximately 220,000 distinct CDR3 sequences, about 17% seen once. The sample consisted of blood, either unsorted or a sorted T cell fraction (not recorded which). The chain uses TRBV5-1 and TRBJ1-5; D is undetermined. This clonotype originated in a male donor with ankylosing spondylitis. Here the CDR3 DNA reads TGCGCCAGCAGCTTGCTCCCGAGCCGGCAGCCCCAGCATTTT. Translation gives CASSLLPSRQPQHF.